Listed here are 28 T cell receptor beta chains from one sample, sequenced in a study of T cell responses to AZD1222 COVID-19 vaccine. The method was immunoSEQ multiplex PCR; TCRdb's version includes in-frame clones alone and lacks a portion of them. The top ten hold 4.5% to 5.5% of the sample, which has around 60,000 clones, 80% to 90% seen once. This material consisted of peripheral blood, taken on day 0 of AZD1222 vaccination. Receptors originate from an adult in good health.

The chain employs TRBV6-5 and TRBJ1-4; 9 nucleotides match TRBD1. This CDR3 spans 14 amino acids. The germline V gene encodes CDR1 MNHEY and CDR2 SVGAGI. V was pared by 4 bases and J by 5 bases, with 2 bases of the junction left unmatched. This CDR3 reads CASSWTGANEKLFF. CDR3 bases: TGTGCCAGCAGTTGGACAGGGGCGAATGAAAAACTGTTTTTT.

This clone showed up just once. V and J are TRBV19 and TRBJ1-1; D perhaps matches TRBD1 (5 bases). Trimming left V 0 bases short and J 11 bases short, with 19 bases between. The CDR3 spans 15 residues. Germline loops: CDR1 LNHDA, CDR2 SQIVND (reference sequence). CDR3 loop: CASSIETGAPRRAFF. CDR3 sequence (DNA): TGTGCCAGTAGTATAGAGACCGGGGCCCCGAGGCGGGCTTTCTTT.

V is TRBV2 and J is TRBJ1-5; D not certain. V dropped 6 bases and J dropped 5 bases, with 14 bases sitting between them. CDR1 and CDR2 (germline): SNHLY, FYNNEI. The CDR3 length is 14 residues. The CDR3 reads CASRMAISDQPQHF. The CDR3 region has the DNA TGTGCCAGCAGAATGGCGATCAGCGATCAGCCCCAGCATTTT.

As DNA, the CDR3 is TGTGCCAGCAGTGTAGGGACAGGGGACGAGCAGTACTTC. Protein: CASSVGTGDEQYF. The V gene is TRBV2, the J gene TRBJ2-7, with 10 positions matching TRBD1. There are 13 residues in the CDR3. CDR1 and CDR2 (germline): SNHLY, FYNNEI. V shed 4 bases, J shed 5 bases, and the junction held 2 bases outside the gene matches.

The sample holds one count of this clone. The chain joins TRBV27 to TRBJ2-7, with D perhaps TRBD1 (6 bases). From germline, CDR1 is MNHEY and CDR2 SMNVEV (reference sequence). The ends were cut back, 7 bases at V and 3 bases at J, with 16 bases in the middle. The length of the CDR3 is 14 residues. CDR3 in amino acids: CASIERQADYEQYF. As DNA, the CDR3 is TGTGCCAGCATCGAGAGACAGGCCGACTACGAGCAGTACTTC.

Details on this clone: One junction end does not reproduce the germline sequence, and a read error may be involved. The V gene is TRBV4-1, the J gene TRBJ1-2, with D uncertain. This CDR3 is built from 15 residues. From germline, CDR1 is MGHRA and CDR2 YSYEKL. The CDR3 loop reads CASSQDSQENYGYTF. Written as DNA, the CDR3 is TGCGCCAGCAGTCAAGATTCACAAGAAAACTATGGCTACACCTTC.

V and J are TRBV27 and TRBJ2-3, with a weak D call TRBD1 (6 bases). Trimming pared 4 bases from V and 5 bases from J, leaving 16 bases between. Looked up from germline, CDR1 is MNHEY and CDR2 is SMNVEV (reference sequence). CDR3 size: 15 residues. CDR3 DNA: TGTGCCAGCAGTTCCCCGGACGGCAGGGGAGATACGCAGTATTTT. This sequence encodes CASSSPDGRGDTQYF.

The rearrangement joins TRBV2 to TRBJ1-6; D gene unclear. The CDR3 is 16 amino acids. Trimming shortened V by 4 bases and J by 10 bases, and 20 bases separated the two germline ends. CDR1 SNHLY and CDR2 FYNNEI come from the germline V gene. DNA for the CDR3: TGTGCCAGCAGTGCATTGTCCGCCCTCCCTGGATCACCCCTCCACTTT. The encoded protein is CASSALSALPGSPLHF.

The chain joins TRBV1 to TRBJ1-2; TRBD1, the D gene given by the table, was not confirmed from the DNA. TRBV1 is described as a pseudogene. The CDR3 is made up of 15 amino acids. The chain's CDR3 is CTSSPQGMVNYGYTF. For the CDR3, the DNA is TGCACCAGCAGCCCCCAGGGGATGGTCAACTATGGCTACACCTTC.

This sequence joins TRBV7-9 and TRBJ1-3, with 7 bases lining up with TRBD1. V shed 5 bases and J 2 bases; nucleotides not matched to a gene: 6. Germline CDR1 and CDR2: SEHNR and FQNEAQ (reference sequence). The CDR3 runs to 15 residues. This chain's CDR3 is CASSPGTAPGNTIYF. The CDR3 bases are TGTGCCAGCAGCCCCGGGACAGCCCCTGGAAACACCATATATTTT. Supplemented by reference TRBV7-9 and TRBJ1-3, the full variable domain reads DTGVSQNPRHKITKRGQNVTFRCDPISEHNRLYWYRQTLGQGPEFLTYFQNEAQLEKSRLLSDRFSAERPKGSFSTLEIQRTEQGDSAMYLCASSPGTAPGNTIYFGEGSWLTVV.

J is TRBJ2-3 and V is TRBV18; 7 positions match TRBD1. This CDR3 comprises 16 residues. The germline CDR1 and CDR2 sequences are KGHSH and LQKENI. V shed 2 bases, J shed 4 bases, and the junction held 9 bases outside the gene matches. The chain's CDR3 is CASSPIEGARSDTQYF. In nucleotides, the CDR3 is TGTGCCAGCTCACCAATCGAGGGGGCGAGGTCAGATACGCAGTATTTT.

The chain couples TRBV10-2 to TRBJ2-1; TRBD1 is a possible D gene (5 bases). The CDR3 consists of 15 residues. Germline lookup yields CDR1 WSHSY and CDR2 SAAADI. The ends were cut back, 2 bases at V and 6 bases at J, with 14 bases in the middle. CDR3 bases: TGCGCCAGCAGTGAGCCGCCCGGACACTCCAATGAGCAGTTCTTC. This encodes CASSEPPGHSNEQFF.

This rearrangement joins TRBV7-6 to TRBJ2-2; the match to TRBD1 covers 8 bases. V was pared by 5 bases and J by 7 bases, with 9 bases of the junction left unmatched. Looked up from germline, CDR1 is SGHVS and CDR2 is FNYEAQ. The CDR3 runs to 15 residues. This chain's CDR3 is CASSMTGVGNGELFF. CDR3 in DNA: TGTGCCAGCAGCATGACAGGGGTTGGTAACGGGGAGCTGTTTTTT.

The genes are TRBV6-5 and TRBJ1-2, with D unclear. Germline lookup yields CDR1 MNHEY and CDR2 SVGAGI. V gave up 2 bases and J gave up 0 bases, with 7 bases separating them. This CDR3 is built from 14 residues. The CDR3 loop reads CASSYSSANYGYTF. The CDR3 DNA follows: TGTGCCAGCAGTTACAGTTCTGCTAACTATGGCTACACCTTC.

The chain joins TRBV2 to TRBJ2-7; 7 nucleotides line up with TRBD2. CDR1 is SNHLY, CDR2 FYNNEI, per germline. The CDR3 runs to 15 residues. Trimming at V came to 5 bases and at J to 8 bases, leaving 15 bases not matched to a gene. CDR3 sequence: CASSTDVGLAAQQYF. In DNA, the CDR3 is TGTGCCAGCAGTACGGACGTAGGGCTAGCGGCCCAGCAGTACTTC.

This chain connects TRBV12-3 or TRBV12-4 to TRBJ1-2, with 7 bases aligning to TRBD1. Losses at the gene ends were 6 bases for V and 6 bases for J; bases not matched to a gene: 7. The CDR3 extends over 13 amino acids. The CDR3 region has the DNA TGTGCCAGCAGGAGACAGGGAACGCATGGCTACACCTTC. Its translation is CASRRQGTHGYTF.

This chain joins TRBV9 and TRBJ2-2; 10 bases match TRBD2. CDR1 is SGDLS, CDR2 YYNGEE, per germline. The trim removed 6 bases at V and 5 bases at J, leaving 7 bases unmatched. This CDR3 region has 15 residues. CDR3 sequence reads: CASKASGGPTGELFF. The CDR3 region has the DNA TGTGCCAGCAAGGCTAGCGGGGGCCCGACCGGGGAGCTGTTTTTT.

The chain has TRBV19 and TRBJ1-2; D might be TRBD1 (5 bases). This CDR3 has 15 residues. V was trimmed by 3 bases and J by 3 bases, leaving 14 bases between them. From germline, CDR1 is LNHDA and CDR2 SQIVND (reference sequence). The CDR3: CASSIFVGAHYGYTF. The CDR3 DNA follows: TGTGCCAGTAGTATTTTTGTAGGGGCGCACTATGGCTACACCTTC.

The sample holds a few counts of this clone. The V gene is TRBV5-6, the J gene TRBJ2-2; 11 nucleotides agree with TRBD2. This CDR3 comprises 15 residues. Germline V gene data show CDR1 as SGHDT and CDR2 as YYEEEE. V shed 2 bases and J 6 bases; nucleotides not matched to a gene: 3. The CDR3 DNA reads TGTGCCAGCAGCTTTGTAGCGGGGGGGCCCGGGGAGCTGTTTTTT. Its translation: CASSFVAGGPGELFF.

The V call is TRBV7-8, the J call TRBJ1-6, with no clear D. The V end was cut by 0 bases, the J end by 7 bases, with 13 bases between. Germline V lookup: CDR1 SGHVS, CDR2 FQNEAQ. The CDR3 is 16 amino acids. The CDR3 DNA is TGTGCCAGCAGCTTAGCGCCTGCTGGAGGAAATTCACCCCTCCACTTT. Translating it yields CASSLAPAGGNSPLHF.

The rearrangement joins TRBV18 to TRBJ1-1; 9 bases are shared with TRBD1. Trimming removed 5 bases from V and 3 bases from J; junction bases left unmatched: 7. This CDR3 has 15 residues. In germline, CDR1 is KGHSH, CDR2 LQKENI. CDR3 residues: CASSTTGGSYTEAFF. The DNA for the CDR3 is TGTGCCAGCTCAACCACAGGGGGCAGCTACACTGAAGCTTTCTTT.

This clone appeared once. The CDR3 loop reads CASSLLAGVEQYF. The CDR3, as DNA: TGTGCCAGCAGCTTATTAGCGGGGGTTGAGCAGTACTTC. J is TRBJ2-7 and V is TRBV7-8, with TRBD2 identical over 9 bases. The CDR3 loop spans 13 amino acids. The germline gives CDR1 SGHVS, CDR2 FQNEAQ. V trimming: 2 bases; J trimming: 7 bases; junction bases outside the gene matches: 3.

This clone appeared a single time. The rearrangement uses TRBV6-5 and TRBJ1-4; tentatively, D is TRBD1 (6 bases). Germline V CDR1 and CDR2: MNHEY, SVGAGI. Trimming cost V 9 bases and J 4 bases, with 12 bases left between them. This CDR3 spans 13 amino acids. CDR3 nucleotides: TGTGCCAGTCGGACAGCGGGTAATGAAAAACTGTTTTTT. Translation: CASRTAGNEKLFF.

The V and J genes are TRBV7-8 and TRBJ2-1, with 13 bases that match TRBD2. The germline V gene has CDR1 SGHVS and CDR2 FQNEAQ. Germline trimming cut 8 bases from V and 5 bases from J; bases unmatched to any gene: 9. The CDR3 is 16 residues long. The DNA for the CDR3 is TGTGCCAGCCGGCGACTCGGGACTAGCGGGGACAATGAGCAGTTCTTC. Translating it yields CASRRLGTSGDNEQFF.

The sample holds one count of this clone. The V gene is TRBV14, the J gene TRBJ1-1; no definite D call. Germline V gene lookup returns CDR1 SGHDN and CDR2 FVKESK. The ends were cut back, 5 bases at V and 2 bases at J, with 12 bases in the middle. The CDR3 length is 14 residues. The CDR3 sequence: CASSAQALNTEAFF. In nucleotides, the CDR3 is TGTGCCAGCAGCGCACAAGCCCTAAACACTGAAGCTTTCTTT.

This clone has only one observation. The chain is built from TRBV18 and TRBJ1-6; maybe TRBD1 (5 bases). This CDR3 contains 16 residues. From germline, CDR1 is KGHSH and CDR2 LQKENI. Trimming cost V 4 bases and J 6 bases, with 16 bases left between them. DNA for the CDR3: TGTGCCAGCTCACAAACTACAGGCGAACCTAATTCACCCCTCCACTTT. It encodes CASSQTTGEPNSPLHF.

V is TRBV5-1 and J is TRBJ1-4; tentatively, D is TRBD1 (6 bases). Trimming removed 4 bases from V and 1 base from J, with 14 bases in between. Germline V CDR1 and CDR2: SGHRS, YFSETQ. CDR3 length: 16 residues. The CDR3 is CASSVQGRGTNEKLFF. The CDR3 DNA reads as TGCGCCAGCAGCGTACAGGGCAGAGGAACTAATGAAAAACTGTTTTTT.

This clone appeared a single time. The chain recombines TRBV5-1 with TRBJ2-3; tentative D call: TRBD2 (5 bases). V was pared by 0 bases and J by 7 bases, with 12 bases between. CDR3 length equals 14 residues. Germline-derived CDR1 and CDR2 are SGHRS and YFSETQ. This CDR3 is CASSLDLAMNTQYF. As DNA, the CDR3 is TGCGCCAGCAGCTTGGATCTAGCAATGAATACGCAGTATTTT.